This TCR beta chain was captured in a study of cytomegalovirus exposure and HLA in healthy donors. In the PCR, 60 Vbeta and 13 Jbeta primers were used. The table came from immunoSEQ multiplex PCR; TCRdb's copy has only in-frame clones and leaves some out. Of around 160,000 clones listed, around four fifths are singletons. Looked up from germline, CDR1 is GTSNPN and CDR2 is SVGIG (reference sequence). This CDR3 is 14 amino acids long. J gave up 5 bases and V 4 bases, and 8 bases lay outside the gene matches. About this clone itself: Its target is not known.

Points from the study as a whole: TRBV6-2, TRBV6-3 and some other V segments were excluded as indistinguishable.

Healthy individuals who donated bone marrow served as the donors. The genes are TRBV30 and TRBJ2-5; TRBD1 matches 9 bases. The sequenced sample consisted of PBMCs. This TCR was recovered from a male donor in good health and CMV-seronegative. CDR3 sequence: CAWTYRDRVETQYF. The CDR3 region has the DNA TGTGCCTGGACCTACCGGGACAGGGTTGAGACCCAGTACTTC.